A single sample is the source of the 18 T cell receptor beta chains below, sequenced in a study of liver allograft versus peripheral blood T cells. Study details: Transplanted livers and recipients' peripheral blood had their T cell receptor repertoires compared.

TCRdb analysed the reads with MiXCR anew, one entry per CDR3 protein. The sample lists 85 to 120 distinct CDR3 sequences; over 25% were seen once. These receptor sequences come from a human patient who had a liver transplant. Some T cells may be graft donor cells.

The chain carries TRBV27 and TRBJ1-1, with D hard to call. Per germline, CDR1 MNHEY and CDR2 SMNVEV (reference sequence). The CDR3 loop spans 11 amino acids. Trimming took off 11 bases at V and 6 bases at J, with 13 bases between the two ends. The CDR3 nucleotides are TGTGCCGCCTGGACCTTTGCTGAAGCTTTCTTT. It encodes CAAWTFAEAFF.

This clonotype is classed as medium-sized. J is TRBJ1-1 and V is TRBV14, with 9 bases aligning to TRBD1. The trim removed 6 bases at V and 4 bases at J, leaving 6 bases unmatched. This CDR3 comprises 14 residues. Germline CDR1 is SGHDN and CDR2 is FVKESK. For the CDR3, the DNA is TGTGCCAGCAGACTCGGGACAGGGAGCACTGAAGCTTTCTTT. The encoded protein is CASRLGTGSTEAFF.

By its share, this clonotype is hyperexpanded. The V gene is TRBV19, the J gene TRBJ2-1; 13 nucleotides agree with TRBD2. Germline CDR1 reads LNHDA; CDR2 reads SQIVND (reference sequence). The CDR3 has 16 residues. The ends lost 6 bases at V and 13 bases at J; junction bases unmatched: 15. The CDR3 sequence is CASSDSLGPGLAGQFF. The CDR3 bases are TGTGCCAGTAGCGATAGTCTGGGGCCGGGACTAGCGGGACAGTTCTTC. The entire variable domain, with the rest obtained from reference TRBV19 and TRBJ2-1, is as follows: DGGITQSPKYLFRKEGQNVTLSCEQNLNHDAMYWYRQDPGQGLRLIYYSQIVNDFQKGDIAEGYSVSREKKESFPLTVTSAQKNPTAFYLCASSDSLGPGLAGQFFGPGTRLTVL.

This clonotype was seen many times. This CDR3 is CASSSGRGGREETQYF. The CDR3 nucleotides are TGTGCCAGCAGCTCCGGGAGGGGCGGGAGGGAAGAGACCCAGTACTTC. The rearrangement joins TRBV7-9 to TRBJ2-5, with 9 nucleotides matching TRBD2. The V and J ends lost 4 bases and 3 bases, in that order; junction bases with no gene match: 9. The CDR3 loop spans 16 amino acids. Germline V gives CDR1 SEHNR, CDR2 FQNEAQ (reference sequence).

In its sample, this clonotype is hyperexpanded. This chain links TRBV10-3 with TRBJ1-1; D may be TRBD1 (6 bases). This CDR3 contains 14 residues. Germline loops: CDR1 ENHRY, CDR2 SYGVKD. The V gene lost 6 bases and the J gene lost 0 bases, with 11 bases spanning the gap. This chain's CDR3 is CAIRVQGVNTEAFF. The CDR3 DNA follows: TGTGCCATCAGAGTACAGGGAGTGAACACTGAAGCTTTCTTT.

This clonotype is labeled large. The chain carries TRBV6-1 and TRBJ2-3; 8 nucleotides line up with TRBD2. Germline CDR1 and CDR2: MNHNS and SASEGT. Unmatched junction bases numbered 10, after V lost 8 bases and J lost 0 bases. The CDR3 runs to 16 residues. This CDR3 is CASEPIAGTSTDTQYF. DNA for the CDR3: TGTGCCAGCGAACCCATAGCGGGAACTAGCACAGATACGCAGTATTTT.

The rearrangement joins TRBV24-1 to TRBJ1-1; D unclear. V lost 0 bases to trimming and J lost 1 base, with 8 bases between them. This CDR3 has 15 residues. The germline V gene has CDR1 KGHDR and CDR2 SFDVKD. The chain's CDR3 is CATSDLRRTNTEAFF. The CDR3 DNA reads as TGTGCCACCAGTGATTTGAGGAGGACGAACACTGAAGCTTTCTTT.

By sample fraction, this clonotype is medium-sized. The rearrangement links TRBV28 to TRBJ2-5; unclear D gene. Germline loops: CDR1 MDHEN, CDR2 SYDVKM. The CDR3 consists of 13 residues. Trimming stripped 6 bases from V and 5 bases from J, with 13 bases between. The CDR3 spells CASSPYTTETQYF. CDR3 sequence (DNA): TGTGCCAGCAGCCCTTACACGACGGAGACCCAGTACTTC. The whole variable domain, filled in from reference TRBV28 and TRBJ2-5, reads DVKVTQSSRYLVKRTGEKVFLECVQDMDHENMFWYRQDPGLGLRLIYFSYDVKMKEKGDIPEGYSVSREKKERFSLILESASTNQTSMYLCASSPYTTETQYFGPGTRLLVL.

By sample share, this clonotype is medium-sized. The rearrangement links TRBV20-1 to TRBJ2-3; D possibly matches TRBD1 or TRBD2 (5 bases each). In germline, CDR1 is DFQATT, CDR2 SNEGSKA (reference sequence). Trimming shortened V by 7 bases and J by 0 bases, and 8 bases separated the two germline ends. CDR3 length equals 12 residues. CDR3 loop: CSVRGSTDTQYF. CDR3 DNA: TGCAGTGTTCGGGGCAGCACAGATACGCAGTATTTT.

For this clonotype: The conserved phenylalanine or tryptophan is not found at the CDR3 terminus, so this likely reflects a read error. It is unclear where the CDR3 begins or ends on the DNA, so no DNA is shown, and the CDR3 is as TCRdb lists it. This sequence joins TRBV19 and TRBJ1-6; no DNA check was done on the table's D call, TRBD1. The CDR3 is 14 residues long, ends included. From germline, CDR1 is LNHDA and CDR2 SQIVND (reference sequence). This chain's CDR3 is CASSRPSGDSPLKG.

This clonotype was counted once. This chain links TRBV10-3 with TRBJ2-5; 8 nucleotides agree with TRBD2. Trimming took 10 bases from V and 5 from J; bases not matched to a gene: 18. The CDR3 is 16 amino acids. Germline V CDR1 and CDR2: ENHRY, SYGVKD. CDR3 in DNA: TGTGCCACCGAAAAGGGGCGGGGGGACATGGAGGAGACCCAGTACTTC. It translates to CATEKGRGDMEETQYF.

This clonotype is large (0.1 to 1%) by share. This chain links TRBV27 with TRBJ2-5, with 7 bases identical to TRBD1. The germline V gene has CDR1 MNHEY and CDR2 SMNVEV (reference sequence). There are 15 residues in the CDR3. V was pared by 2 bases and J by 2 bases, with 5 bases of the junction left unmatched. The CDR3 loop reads CASSLARGIQETQYF. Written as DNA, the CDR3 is TGTGCCAGCAGTTTAGCCAGGGGGATACAAGAGACCCAGTACTTC.

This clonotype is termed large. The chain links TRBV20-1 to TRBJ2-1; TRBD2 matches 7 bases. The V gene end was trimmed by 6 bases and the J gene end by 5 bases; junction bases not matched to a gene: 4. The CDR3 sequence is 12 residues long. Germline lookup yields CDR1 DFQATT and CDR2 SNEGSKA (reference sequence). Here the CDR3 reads CSASGLNNEQFF. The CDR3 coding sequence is TGCAGTGCCTCGGGACTAAACAATGAGCAGTTCTTC.

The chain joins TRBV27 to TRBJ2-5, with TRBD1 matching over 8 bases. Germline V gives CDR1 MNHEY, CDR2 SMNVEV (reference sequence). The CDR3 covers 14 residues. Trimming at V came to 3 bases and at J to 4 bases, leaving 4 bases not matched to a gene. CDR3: CASSFRRGLETQYF. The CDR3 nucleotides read TGTGCCAGCAGTTTTCGCAGGGGGCTAGAGACCCAGTACTTC.

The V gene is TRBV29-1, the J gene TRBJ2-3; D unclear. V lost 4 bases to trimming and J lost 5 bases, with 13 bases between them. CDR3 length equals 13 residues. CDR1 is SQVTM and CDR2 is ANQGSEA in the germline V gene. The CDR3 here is CSVVFHLIDTQYF. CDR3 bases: TGCAGCGTTGTGTTTCATCTGATAGATACGCAGTATTTT.

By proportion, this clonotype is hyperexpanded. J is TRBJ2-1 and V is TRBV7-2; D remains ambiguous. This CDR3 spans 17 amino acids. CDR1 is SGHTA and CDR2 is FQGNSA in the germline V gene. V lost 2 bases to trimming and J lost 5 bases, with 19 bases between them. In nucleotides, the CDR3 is TGTGCCAGCAGCTTATGGTCAAATGTAGCAAAAAACAATGAGCAGTTCTTC. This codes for CASSLWSNVAKNNEQFF.

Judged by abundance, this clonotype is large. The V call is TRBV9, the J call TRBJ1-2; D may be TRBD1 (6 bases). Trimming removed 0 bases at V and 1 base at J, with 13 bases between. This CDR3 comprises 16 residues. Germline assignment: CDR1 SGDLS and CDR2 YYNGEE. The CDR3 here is CASSVAVTGYNYGYTF. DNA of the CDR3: TGTGCCAGCAGCGTAGCTGTGACAGGTTATAACTATGGCTACACCTTC.

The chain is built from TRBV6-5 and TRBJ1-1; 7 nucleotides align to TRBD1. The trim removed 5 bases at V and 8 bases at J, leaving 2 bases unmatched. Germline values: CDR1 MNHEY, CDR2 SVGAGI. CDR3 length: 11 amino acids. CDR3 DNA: TGTGCCAGCAGTCGACAGGGCGAAGCTTTCTTT. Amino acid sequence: CASSRQGEAFF.